This T cell receptor beta chain was documented in a study of shared clonotypes between healthy human individuals. Points on this clone: The antigen remains unidentified.

Overall study results and limits: Shared across a few donors were roughly 5% of the naive CD4 clonotypes. Unshared clonotypes carried lower generation probabilities than those common to all four donors.

Original methodology: There were no quality scores in the junction-only immunoSEQ sequences, so filtering differed. The repertoire was sequenced with immunoSEQ multiplex PCR; TCRdb's copy has only in-frame clones and lacks some. V and J calls and clone size are given by that table; D and trimming were obtained from the DNA. The sample includes millions of clones, roughly 92% of them seen just once. The material sequenced was naive CD4+ T cells sorted from blood. Noted subset: CD45RA+ positively selected. The receptor was derived from a man between 18 and 35 years old in good health.

The CDR3 loop is CASSLYLERGYTF. For the CDR3, the DNA is TGTGCCAGCAGCCTGTACCTCGAACGCGGCTACACCTTC. This chain uses TRBV6-5 with TRBJ1-2; D remains unclear. V was pared by 6 bases and J by 8 bases, with 16 bases between. The CDR3 has 13 residues. The germline CDR1 and CDR2 sequences are MNHEY and SVGAGI.